The rows below give T cell receptor beta chains drawn from one sample of a study of T cells after somatic rescue of genetic block. This table comes from immunoSEQ multiplex PCR, and its TCRdb copy is limited to in-frame clones, with some not included. The table records tens of thousands of clones, approximately 96% of them present only once. Sequencing was performed on peripheral blood mononuclear cells (PBMCs). The receptors derive from a child younger than two. Both conserved end residues are part of each CDR3. A D gene is named only where the DNA matches it firmly. The listing skips clone size in some rows; elsewhere it reads once, few, many or a size class.

TRBV6-5	TRBJ2-7	NA	TRBD2	TGTGCCACCAAGGGGTGGCGGGAGAACTACGAGCAGTACTTC	CATKGWRENYEQYF
TRBV21-1	TRBJ1-5	NA	NA	TGTGCCAGCAGCTTCCGGGCAAGGGGCAATCAGCCCCAGCATTTT	CASSFRARGNQPQHF
TRBV5-6	TRBJ2-2	NA	NA	TGTGCCAGCAGCTCGGACAACACCGGGGAGCTGTTTTTT	CASSSDNTGELFF
TRBV18	TRBJ1-2	NA	NA	TGTGCCAGCTCACCAGTTGCGTCGGGTCTTAACTATGGCTACACCTTC	CASSPVASGLNYGYTF
TRBV10-3	TRBJ2-7	NA	TRBD1	TGTGCCATCAGTGGTGAGGACAGGGGCGACGAGCAGTACTTC	CAISGEDRGDEQYF
TRBV7-8	TRBJ2-7	NA	NA	TGTGCCAGCAGCCCCGGGGGCGACGAGCAGTACTTC	CASSPGGDEQYF
TRBV7-9	TRBJ1-1	NA	NA	TGTGCCAGCAGCGAGGGGGGAGGGAACACTGAAGCTTTCTTT	CASSEGGGNTEAFF
TRBV1	TRBJ2-7	once	NA	TGCACCAGCAGCCTCACCGGGAGTACCTACGAGCAGTACTTC	CTSSLTGSTYEQYF
TRBV5-6	TRBJ1-5	NA	NA	TGTGCCAGCAGCTTGGCAGGGTTTAGCAATCAGCCCCAGCATTTT	CASSLAGFSNQPQHF
TRBV5-1	TRBJ2-7	NA	TRBD2	TGCGCCAGCAGCTTAGGACTAGCGGCTACCTACGAGCAGTACTTC	CASSLGLAATYEQYF
TRBV21-1	TRBJ2-1	once	NA	TGTGCCAGCAGCAAAGCCCCACAGGGGGTTCAGAGCGATGAGCAGTTCTTC	CASSKAPQGVQSDEQFF
TRBV19	TRBJ1-5	NA	NA	TGTGCCAGTAATACGAGGGGCGATCAGCCCCAGCATTTT	CASNTRGDQPQHF
TRBV7-8	TRBJ1-4	NA	TRBD1	TGTGCCAGCAGACCGACAGGGAAGGAAAAACTGTTTTTT	CASRPTGKEKLFF
TRBV11-2	TRBJ2-2	NA	NA	TGTGCCAGCAGCTTATCCCACGGGGAGCTGTTTTTT	CASSLSHGELFF
TRBV5-4	TRBJ1-1	NA	NA	TGTGCCAGCAGGGCGACAGGGAACACTGAAGCTTTCTTT	CASRATGNTEAFF
TRBV4-1	TRBJ2-1	NA	NA	TGCGCCAGCAGCCAGGGTTTAGCGGATCTCTCCTACAATGAGCAGTTCTTC	CASSQGLADLSYNEQFF
TRBV6-1	TRBJ2-2	NA	TRBD1	TGTGCCAGCAGCAGGACAGGGAACACCGGGGAGCTGTTTTTT	CASSRTGNTGELFF
TRBV4-2	TRBJ2-7	once	TRBD2	TGTGCCAGCAGCCAAGTTCGCGGGAGTTATCACTACGAGCAGTACTTC	CASSQVRGSYHYEQYF
TRBV7-2	TRBJ2-3	NA	NA	TGTGCCAGCAGCTTAGGGGCCGCGCAGTATTTT	CASSLGAAQYF
TRBV7-9	TRBJ2-5	NA	TRBD2	TGTGCCAGCAGACCCGGGACTAGCGGGAGGGCCCTGGAGACCCAGTACTTC	CASRPGTSGRALETQYF
TRBV5-1	TRBJ1-2	NA	TRBD1	TGCGCCAGCAGCTCGGGACAGCCTAACTATGGCTACACCTTC	CASSSGQPNYGYTF
TRBV27	TRBJ2-3	NA	TRBD1	TGTGCCAGCAGACCGGGACAGGGTAGCACAGATACGCAGTATTTT	CASRPGQGSTDTQYF
TRBV2	TRBJ2-7	NA	NA	TGTGCCAGCAGTCAAGGCGAGCAGTACTTC	CASSQGEQYF
TRBV6-6	TRBJ1-2	NA	NA	TGTGCCAGCAGTTACTCGAACTATGGCTACACCTTC	CASSYSNYGYTF
TRBV7-7	TRBJ2-7	NA	NA	TGTGCCAGCAGCTTAGGTGTAGGGGGCGAGCAGTACTTC	CASSLGVGGEQYF
TRBV10-2	TRBJ2-7	NA	NA	TGCGCCAGCAGTGAGTCGCGGCAGTCGGGGCAGTACTTC	CASSESRQSGQYF
TRBV4-1	TRBJ1-4	NA	TRBD1	TGCGCCAGCAGCTATCGGGACAGGGCAACTAATGAAAAACTGTTTTTT	CASSYRDRATNEKLFF
TRBV7-2	TRBJ1-1	NA	NA	TGTGCCAGCAGCTTAAATATGGTTCCAGGAGGGACTGAAGCTTTCTTT	CASSLNMVPGGTEAFF
TRBV7-8	TRBJ1-2	once	TRBD1	TGTGCCAGCAGCTCTAGGGGGCAAGGCTATGGCTACACCTTC	CASSSRGQGYGYTF
TRBV5-1	TRBJ1-2	NA	TRBD1	TGCGCCAGCAGCTTGTGGCAGGGGGCTAGCTACACCTTC	CASSLWQGASYTF
TRBV29-1	TRBJ2-2	NA	TRBD2	TGCAGCGTTGGAGGGGCGGGAGGGGGCACCGGGGAGCTGTTTTTT	CSVGGAGGGTGELFF
TRBV2	TRBJ2-1	NA	NA	TGTGCCAGAGGGACTCCCAGCGGGAATGAGCAGTTCTTC	CARGTPSGNEQFF
TRBV28	TRBJ2-7	NA	NA	TGTGCCAGCAGCCTCACCTACGAGCAGTACTTC	CASSLTYEQYF
TRBV7-2	TRBJ1-6	NA	NA	TGTGCCAGCAGCTTATGGGGCCGGACGAGCTCCTATAATTCACCCCTCCACTTT	CASSLWGRTSSYNSPLHF
TRBV29-1	TRBJ2-7	NA	NA	TGCAGCGTTGAGGACAGCTCCTACGAGCAGTACTTC	CSVEDSSYEQYF
TRBV27	TRBJ1-3	NA	NA	TGTGCCAGCAGTTTAACACGGGGAAACACCATATATTTT	CASSLTRGNTIYF
TRBV4-1	TRBJ2-1	NA	TRBD1	TGCGCCAGCAGCCTCAGCCGGGACAGCTCCTACAATGAGCAGTTCTTC	CASSLSRDSSYNEQFF
TRBV6-1	TRBJ2-7	once	NA	TGTGCCAGCAGTGCTAGGGGCTGGGGAACTTTCTCCTACGAGCAGTACTTC	CASSARGWGTFSYEQYF
TRBV19	TRBJ1-1	NA	TRBD1	TGTGCCAGTAACCCATACCAGGGGGTAAGGACTGAAGCTTTCTTT	CASNPYQGVRTEAFF
TRBV5-1	TRBJ2-5	NA	TRBD2	TGCGCCAGCAGCTCCCGGACTAGCGGCCAAGAGACCCAGTACTTC	CASSSRTSGQETQYF
TRBV6-6	TRBJ2-7	NA	NA	TGTGCCAGCAGCTCCAGGTTGGGGGGCGAGTTGTACGAGCAGTACTTC	CASSSRLGGELYEQYF
TRBV23-1	TRBJ1-5	NA	TRBD1	TGCGCCAGCGGACAGGGAGCTTATCAGCCCCAGCATTTT	CASGQGAYQPQHF
TRBV6-1	TRBJ1-2	NA	NA	TGTGCCAGCAGTGATGGGAAACCTCCCTGGGGCTACACCTTC	CASSDGKPPWGYTF
TRBV5-4	TRBJ2-1	NA	NA	TGTGCCAGCAGGCCCCTCCCGAAGCGGGACAATGAGCAGTTCTTC	CASRPLPKRDNEQFF
TRBV29-1	TRBJ1-1	NA	TRBD1	TGCAGCGTTTATTCAGGGGGTCGGTCTGAAGCTTTCTTT	CSVYSGGRSEAFF
TRBV12-5	TRBJ1-1	NA	NA	TGTGCTAGTGGTCTCCCAGGGGACACTGAAGCTTTCTTT	CASGLPGDTEAFF
TRBV29-1	TRBJ2-1	NA	TRBD2	TGCAGCGTTGAAGATCACAGACTAGCGAACAATGAGCAGTTCTTC	CSVEDHRLANNEQFF
TRBV9	TRBJ2-3	NA	NA	TGTGCCAGCAGCGTAGGGGTGGGTCGCACAGATACGCAGTATTTT	CASSVGVGRTDTQYF
TRBV9	TRBJ2-3	once	NA	TGTGCCAGCAGCGTAGGTTGGAGGACCCAGAGACATACGCAGTATTTT	CASSVGWRTQRHTQYF
TRBV6-5	TRBJ1-2	NA	NA	TGTGCCAGCAGTTATCATATCCCAGCTAACTATGGCTACACCTTC	CASSYHIPANYGYTF
TRBV4-1	TRBJ1-3	NA	TRBD1	TGCGCCAGCAGCCAGCCCACAGGGGAAGATGGAAACACCATATATTTT	CASSQPTGEDGNTIYF
TRBV13	TRBJ1-2	once	TRBD1	TGTGCCAGCAGCTCGGGACAGGGTCCCTATGGCTACACCTTC	CASSSGQGPYGYTF
TRBV2	TRBJ2-7	NA	TRBD2	TGTGCCACAAGTCTCTTTCCGGGACTAGCGGGCGTCCCCTCCTACGAGCAGTACTTC	CATSLFPGLAGVPSYEQYF